Below, one TCR beta chain is given with its context. Its antigen has not been determined. No per-base quality is available; no much larger clone lies one base away. The data originate from a study of T cell responses to AZD1222 COVID-19 vaccine (dated by TCRdb to about 2021). For context, the study as a whole: TCR sequencing was performed for 230 to 250 trial participants, of whom 200 to 210 were given two doses of AZD1222 and approximately 26 were given two doses of MenACWY control vaccine. Trial participants were enrolled into age subgroups of 18-55, 56-69 and 70-plus years, which contained about 150, 27 and 61 TCR-sequenced participants, respectively.

This specimen's time point label, per the study, means: about 28 days (+/-7) after the second vaccine dose. Because spike-specific TCR depth and breadth did not differ between the two schedules, AZD1222 recipients who got a second dose at roughly 4 weeks were pooled with those who got a second dose at roughly 12 weeks. Samples from vaccinated people were obtained from the UK trials COV001 and COV002, which included a single-blind randomized controlled phase 2/3 trial of AZD1222 (ChAdOx1 nCoV-19) in healthy adults. For TCRbeta chain sequencing, PBMC samples from trial participants were taken at day 0 and at day 28 after the second dose. The CDR3 spans 15 residues, from the cysteine through the phenylalanine. Just CDR3 DNA is preserved here, 45 bases in frame from base 1. From a lookup of the germline V gene, CDR1 and CDR2 are KGHSH and LQKENI. Trimming takes 3 bases off V and 5 bases off J; junction bases not matched to a gene: 3.

Study-level results and caveats: Conclusions about previously exposed vaccinees were limited because only six AZD1222 recipients were SARS-CoV-2 seropositive at baseline. The 56-69-year group was small, and its depth increase did not reach significance, likely because of low power. After two AZD1222 doses, both the breadth and the depth of spike-specific TCRs were significantly higher than at day 0 and than in MenACWY recipients. Vaccine-associated CD4 TCRs spanned the whole spike protein, with dominant responses in regions 160-218 and 743-854. Reportedly, almost half of the unique spike-specific TCRs recognized epitopes lying outside the regions that are mutated in the B.1.351 and B.1.1.7 variants. Most participants were white British and females outnumbered males, and the authors suggested that clonal diversity may have been underestimated. Because no samples from the day 14 peak response were available, repertoires could be characterized only after the peak T cell response.

The CDR3 regions of human TCRbeta chains were analyzed by immunosequencing. The paper's data handling went like this. TCRs in the repertoires were compared against a reference library of SARS-CoV-2-specific TCRs that had been generated with the MIRA antigen-specificity platform. Breadth was defined as the fraction of unique TCRs that were SARS-CoV-2-associated. Depth was defined as the fraction of total T cells that were SARS-CoV-2-associated. Each spike-specific TCR was assigned to its reactive spike region and to a CD4 or CD8 class using the MIRA data. Log10-transformed breadth and depth values were compared by one-way ANOVA with Sidak's multiple comparisons tests. In TCRdb, the immuneACCESS table is reduced to in-frame sequences with V and J assigned. These tables do not hold every clone; where another copy was compared, an unresolved V gene accounts for under half, and the others remain unexplained. V and J calls and clone size are copied from that table; D and trimming were computed from the DNA. This sample holds more than 100,000 clones; 91% were observed only once. About 1.9% of the sample is in the top ten clones.

This receptor chain uses TRBV18 and TRBJ1-4, and TRBD1 aligns with 10 junction nucleotides. The TCR originated in an adult who received the AZD1222 COVID-19 vaccine. This specimen consisted of peripheral blood, obtained 28 days after the second AZD1222 dose. The CDR3 reads as follows: CASSPGGQGNEKLFF. In nucleotide form, the sequence is TGTGCCAGCTCACCGGGGGGACAGGGGAATGAAAAACTGTTTTTT.